The 4 T cell receptor beta chains below all came from one sample that was sequenced in a study of regulatory T cells in long-lasting Graves disease. iRepertoire HTBI primers and Arm-PCR of CDR3 regions built TCR beta libraries. TCRdb independently ran MiXCR on the multiplex PCR reads; one entry per CDR3 protein. The table includes 600,000 to 800,000 distinct CDR3 sequences, 30% detected once. The time point: persistent/refractory GD, antithyroid drugs over 5 years with positive TRAb. PBMC RNA served as the TCR library source. The sequencing used peripheral blood mononuclear cells (PBMCs), collected when the disease was refractory, from a patient treated with antithyroid drugs. All receptors come from a female donor with Graves disease.

This sequence joins TRBV29-1 and TRBJ1-2; D gene unclear. V lost 0 bases and J 1 base, leaving 6 bases between the germline ends. The V gene's germline CDR1 is SQVTM and CDR2 ANQGSEA. The CDR3 runs 13 residues. The CDR3 DNA reads TGCAGCGTTGAAGAGTACGTTAACTATGGCTACACCTTC. It yields the protein CSVEEYVNYGYTF.

This clonotype was recorded at least ten times. This rearrangement joins TRBV27 to TRBJ1-1, with 8 bases aligning to TRBD1. Trimming removed 6 bases from V and 3 bases from J; junction bases left unmatched: 6. The germline CDR1 and CDR2 sequences are MNHEY and SMNVEV (reference sequence). This CDR3 region has 14 residues. The chain's CDR3 is CASSGRGLDTEAFF. Written as DNA, the CDR3 is TGTGCCAGCAGCGGCAGGGGGCTTGACACTGAAGCTTTCTTT.

The chain uses TRBV10-2 and TRBJ1-1; D not resolved. This CDR3 region has 15 residues. The germline V and J ends were trimmed by 2 bases and 0 bases, with 10 bases remaining between them. Germline V gene sequence: CDR1 WSHSY, CDR2 SAAADI. The CDR3 DNA sequence: TGCGCCAGCAGTGAGACAAGAATAATGAACACTGAAGCTTTCTTT. Amino acids: CASSETRIMNTEAFF.

At least ten counts were recorded for this clonotype. This sequence joins TRBV20-1 and TRBJ2-5, with a tentative D call TRBD1 (5 bases). CDR1 DFQATT and CDR2 SNEGSKA come from the germline V gene (reference sequence). Deletions cut 3 bases from V and 9 bases from J, with 14 bases between. This CDR3 region has 12 residues. The CDR3 bases are TGCAGTGCTAGTTCAGGGTCGCGTGCCCAGTACTTC. Protein sequence: CSASSGSRAQYF.